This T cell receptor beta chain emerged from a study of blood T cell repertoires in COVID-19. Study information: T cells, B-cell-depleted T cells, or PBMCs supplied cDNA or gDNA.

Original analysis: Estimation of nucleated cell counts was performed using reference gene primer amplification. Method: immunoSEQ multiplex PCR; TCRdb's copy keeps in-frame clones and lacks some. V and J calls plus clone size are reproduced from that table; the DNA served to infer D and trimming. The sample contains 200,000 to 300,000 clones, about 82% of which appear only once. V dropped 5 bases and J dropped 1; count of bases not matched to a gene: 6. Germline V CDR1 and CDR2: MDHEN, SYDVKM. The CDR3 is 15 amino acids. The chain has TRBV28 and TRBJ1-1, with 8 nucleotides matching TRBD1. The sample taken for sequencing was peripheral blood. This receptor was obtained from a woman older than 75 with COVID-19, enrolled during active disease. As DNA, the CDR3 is TGTGCCAGCAGTCCACCGGGACAGGAGAACACTGAAGCTTTCTTT. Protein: CASSPPGQENTEAFF. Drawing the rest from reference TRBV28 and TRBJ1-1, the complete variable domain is DVKVTQSSRYLVKRTGEKVFLECVQDMDHENMFWYRQDPGLGLRLIYFSYDVKMKEKGDIPEGYSVSREKKERFSLILESASTNQTSMYLCASSPPGQENTEAFFGQGTRLTVV.